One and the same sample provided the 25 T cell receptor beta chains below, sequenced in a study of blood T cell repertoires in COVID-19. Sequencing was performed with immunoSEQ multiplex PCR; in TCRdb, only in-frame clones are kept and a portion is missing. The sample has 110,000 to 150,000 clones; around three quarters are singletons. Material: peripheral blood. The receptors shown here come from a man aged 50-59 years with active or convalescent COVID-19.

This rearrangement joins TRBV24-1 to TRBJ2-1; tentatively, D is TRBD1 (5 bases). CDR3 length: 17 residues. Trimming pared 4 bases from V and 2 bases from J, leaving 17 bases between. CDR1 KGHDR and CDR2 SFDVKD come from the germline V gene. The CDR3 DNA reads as TGTGCCACCAGTGACCCCTCCTGGCAGGGCACCTACAATGAGCAGTTCTTC. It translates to CATSDPSWQGTYNEQFF.

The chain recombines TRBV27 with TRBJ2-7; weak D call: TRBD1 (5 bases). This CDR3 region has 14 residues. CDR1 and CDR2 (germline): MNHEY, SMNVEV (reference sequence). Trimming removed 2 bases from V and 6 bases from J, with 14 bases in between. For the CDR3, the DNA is TGTGCCAGCAGTTTAGGTGGGTCTCAGGGCGAGCAGTACTTC. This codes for CASSLGGSQGEQYF.

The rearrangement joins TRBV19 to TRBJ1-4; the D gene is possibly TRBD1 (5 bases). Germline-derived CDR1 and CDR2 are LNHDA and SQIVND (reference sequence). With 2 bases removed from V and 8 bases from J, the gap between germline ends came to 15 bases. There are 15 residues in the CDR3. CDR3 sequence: CASSIPHTGAEKLFF. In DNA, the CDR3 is TGTGCCAGTAGTATACCCCACACTGGGGCCGAAAAACTGTTTTTT.

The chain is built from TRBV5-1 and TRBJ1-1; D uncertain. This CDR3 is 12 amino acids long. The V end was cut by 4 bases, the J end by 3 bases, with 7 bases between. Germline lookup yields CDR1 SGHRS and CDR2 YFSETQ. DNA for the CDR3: TGCGCCAGCAGCGAGGGTTACACTGAAGCTTTCTTT. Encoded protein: CASSEGYTEAFF.

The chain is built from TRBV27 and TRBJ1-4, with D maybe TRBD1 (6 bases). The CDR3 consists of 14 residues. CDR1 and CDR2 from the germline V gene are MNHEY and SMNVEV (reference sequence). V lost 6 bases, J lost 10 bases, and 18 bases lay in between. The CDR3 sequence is CASSRLQGGSKLFF. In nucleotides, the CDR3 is TGTGCCAGCAGCCGCTTACAGGGCGGCTCAAAACTGTTTTTT.

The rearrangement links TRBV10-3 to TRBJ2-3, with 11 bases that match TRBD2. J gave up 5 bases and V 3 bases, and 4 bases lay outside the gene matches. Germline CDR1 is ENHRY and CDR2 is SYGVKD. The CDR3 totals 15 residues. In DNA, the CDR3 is TGTGCCATCAGTGATAGCGGGAGGGCCGAAGATACGCAGTATTTT. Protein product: CAISDSGRAEDTQYF.

CDR3 sequence reads: CAISEFPGDSGNTIYF. Here the CDR3 DNA reads TGTGCCATCAGTGAGTTCCCAGGGGACTCTGGAAACACCATATATTTT. The chain uses TRBV10-3 and TRBJ1-3; a possible D gene is TRBD1 (6 bases). CDR1 is ENHRY, CDR2 SYGVKD, per germline. The CDR3 runs 16 residues. The V end lost 1 base, the J end lost 0 bases, and 10 bases lay between the germline ends.

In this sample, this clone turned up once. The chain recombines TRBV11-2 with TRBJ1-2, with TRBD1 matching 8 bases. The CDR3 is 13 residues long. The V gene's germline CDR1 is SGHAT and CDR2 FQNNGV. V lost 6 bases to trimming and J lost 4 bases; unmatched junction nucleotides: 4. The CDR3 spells CASRTGTGYGYTF. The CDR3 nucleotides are TGTGCCAGCAGGACCGGGACAGGCTATGGCTACACCTTC.

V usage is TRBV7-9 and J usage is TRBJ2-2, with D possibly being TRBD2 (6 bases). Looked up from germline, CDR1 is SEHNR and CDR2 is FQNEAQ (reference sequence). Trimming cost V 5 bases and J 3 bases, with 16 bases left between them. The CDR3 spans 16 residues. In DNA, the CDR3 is TGTGCCAGCAGCCCGATCGGGAGCCGGTACACCGGGGAGCTGTTTTTT. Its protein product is CASSPIGSRYTGELFF.

The CDR3 sequence: CASSQDRDTGELFF. In nucleotides, the CDR3 is TGTGCCAGCAGCCAAGACAGGGACACCGGGGAGCTGTTTTTT. The rearrangement links TRBV3-1 (or the pseudogene TRBV3-2) to TRBJ2-2; D possibly corresponds to TRBD1 (5 bases). V was pared by 0 bases and J by 3 bases, with 5 bases between. The germline gives CDR1 LGHDT, CDR2 YNNKEL (reference sequence). CDR3 length: 14 residues.

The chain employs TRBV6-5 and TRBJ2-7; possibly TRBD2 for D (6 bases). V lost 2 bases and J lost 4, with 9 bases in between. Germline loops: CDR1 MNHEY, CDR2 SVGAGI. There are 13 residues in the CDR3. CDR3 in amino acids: CASSYPGGYEQYF. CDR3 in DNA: TGTGCCAGCAGTTACCCCGGGGGTTACGAGCAGTACTTC.

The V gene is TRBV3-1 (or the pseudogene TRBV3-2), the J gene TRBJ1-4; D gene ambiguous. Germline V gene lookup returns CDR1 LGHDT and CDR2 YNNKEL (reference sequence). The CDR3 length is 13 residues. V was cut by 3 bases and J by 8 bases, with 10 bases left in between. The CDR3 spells CASSHGDWEKLFF. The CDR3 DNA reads TGTGCCAGCAGCCACGGGGATTGGGAAAAACTGTTTTTT.

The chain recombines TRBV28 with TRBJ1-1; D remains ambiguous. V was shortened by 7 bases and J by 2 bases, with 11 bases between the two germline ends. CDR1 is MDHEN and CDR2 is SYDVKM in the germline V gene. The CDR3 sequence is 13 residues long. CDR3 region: CASTLVLNTEAFF. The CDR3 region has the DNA TGTGCCAGCACCCTGGTCCTAAACACTGAAGCTTTCTTT.

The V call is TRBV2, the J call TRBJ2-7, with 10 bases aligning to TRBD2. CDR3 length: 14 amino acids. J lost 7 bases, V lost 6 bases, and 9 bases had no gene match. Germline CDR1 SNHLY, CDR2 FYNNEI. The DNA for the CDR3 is TGTGCCAGCAGATCGGCGCTAGCGGGAGTGGAGCAGTACTTC. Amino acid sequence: CASRSALAGVEQYF.

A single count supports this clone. The CDR3 region is CASSPGQIFYEQYF. As DNA, the CDR3 is TGTGCCAGCAGTCCGGGACAGATCTTCTACGAGCAGTACTTC. The chain joins TRBV27 to TRBJ2-7; 7 bases align to TRBD1. The CDR3 covers 14 residues. Trimming took 5 bases from V and 3 from J; bases not matched to a gene: 7. Germline CDR1 reads MNHEY; CDR2 reads SMNVEV (reference sequence).

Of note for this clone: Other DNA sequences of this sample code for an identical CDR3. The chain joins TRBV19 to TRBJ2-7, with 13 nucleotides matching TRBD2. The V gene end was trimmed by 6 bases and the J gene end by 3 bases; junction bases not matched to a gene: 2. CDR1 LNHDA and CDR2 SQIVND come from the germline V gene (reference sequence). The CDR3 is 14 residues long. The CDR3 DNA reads TGTGCCAGTAGCTGGACTAGCGGGAGCTACGAGCAGTACTTC. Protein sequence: CASSWTSGSYEQYF.

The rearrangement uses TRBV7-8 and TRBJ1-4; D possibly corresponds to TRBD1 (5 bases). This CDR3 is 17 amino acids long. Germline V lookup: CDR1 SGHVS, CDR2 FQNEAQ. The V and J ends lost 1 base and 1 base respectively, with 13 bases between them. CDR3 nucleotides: TGTGCCAGCAGCTTAGTTGGACACGCCGGAACTAATGAAAAACTGTTTTTT. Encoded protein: CASSLVGHAGTNEKLFF.

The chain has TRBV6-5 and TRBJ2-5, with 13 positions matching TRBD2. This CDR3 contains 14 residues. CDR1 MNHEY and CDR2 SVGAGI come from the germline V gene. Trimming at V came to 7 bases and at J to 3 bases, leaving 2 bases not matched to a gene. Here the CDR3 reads CASTGLAGEETQYF. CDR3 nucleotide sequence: TGTGCCAGCACTGGACTAGCGGGAGAAGAGACCCAGTACTTC.

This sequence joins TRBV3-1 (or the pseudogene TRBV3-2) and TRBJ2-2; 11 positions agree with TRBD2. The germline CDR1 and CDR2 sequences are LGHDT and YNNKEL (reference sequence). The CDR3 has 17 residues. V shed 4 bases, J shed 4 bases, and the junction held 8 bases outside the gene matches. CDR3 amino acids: CASSPYGTSGSTGELFF. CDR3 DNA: TGTGCCAGCAGCCCCTACGGGACTAGCGGTTCCACCGGGGAGCTGTTTTTT.

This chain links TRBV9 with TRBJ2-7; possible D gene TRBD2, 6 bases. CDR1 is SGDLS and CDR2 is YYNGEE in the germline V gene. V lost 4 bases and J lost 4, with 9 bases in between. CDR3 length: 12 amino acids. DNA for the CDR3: TGTGCCAGCAGCCCGGAGGGGTACGAGCAGTACTTC. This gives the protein CASSPEGYEQYF.

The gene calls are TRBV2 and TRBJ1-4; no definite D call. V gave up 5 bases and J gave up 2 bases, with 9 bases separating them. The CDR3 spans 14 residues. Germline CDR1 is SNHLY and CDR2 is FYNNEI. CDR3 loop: CASSKRLTNEKLFF. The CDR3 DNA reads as TGTGCCAGCAGTAAGCGCCTTACTAATGAAAAACTGTTTTTT.

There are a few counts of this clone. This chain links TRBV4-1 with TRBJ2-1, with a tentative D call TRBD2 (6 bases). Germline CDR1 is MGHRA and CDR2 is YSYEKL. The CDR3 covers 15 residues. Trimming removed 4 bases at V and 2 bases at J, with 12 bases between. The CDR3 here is CASSLFGGPYNEQFF. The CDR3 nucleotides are TGCGCCAGCAGCCTCTTCGGGGGACCCTACAATGAGCAGTTCTTC.

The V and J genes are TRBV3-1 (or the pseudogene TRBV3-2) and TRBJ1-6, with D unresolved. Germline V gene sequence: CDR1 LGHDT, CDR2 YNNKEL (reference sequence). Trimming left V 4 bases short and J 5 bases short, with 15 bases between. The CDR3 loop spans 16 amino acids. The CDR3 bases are TGTGCCAGCAGCCTGAGGTCCGGTCTTGATAATTCACCCCTCCACTTT. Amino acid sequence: CASSLRSGLDNSPLHF.

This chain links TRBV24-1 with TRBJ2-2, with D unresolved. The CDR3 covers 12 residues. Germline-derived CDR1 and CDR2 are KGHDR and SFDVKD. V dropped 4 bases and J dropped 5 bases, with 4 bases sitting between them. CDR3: CATSDLTGELFF. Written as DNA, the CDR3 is TGTGCCACCAGTGACCTAACCGGGGAGCTGTTTTTT.

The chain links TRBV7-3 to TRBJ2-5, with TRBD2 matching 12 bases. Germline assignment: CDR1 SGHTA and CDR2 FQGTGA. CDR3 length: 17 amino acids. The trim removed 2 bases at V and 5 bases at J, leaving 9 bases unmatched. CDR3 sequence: CASSLRTSGMGAETQYF. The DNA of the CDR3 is TGTGCCAGCAGCTTACGGACTAGCGGGATGGGCGCGGAGACCCAGTACTTC.